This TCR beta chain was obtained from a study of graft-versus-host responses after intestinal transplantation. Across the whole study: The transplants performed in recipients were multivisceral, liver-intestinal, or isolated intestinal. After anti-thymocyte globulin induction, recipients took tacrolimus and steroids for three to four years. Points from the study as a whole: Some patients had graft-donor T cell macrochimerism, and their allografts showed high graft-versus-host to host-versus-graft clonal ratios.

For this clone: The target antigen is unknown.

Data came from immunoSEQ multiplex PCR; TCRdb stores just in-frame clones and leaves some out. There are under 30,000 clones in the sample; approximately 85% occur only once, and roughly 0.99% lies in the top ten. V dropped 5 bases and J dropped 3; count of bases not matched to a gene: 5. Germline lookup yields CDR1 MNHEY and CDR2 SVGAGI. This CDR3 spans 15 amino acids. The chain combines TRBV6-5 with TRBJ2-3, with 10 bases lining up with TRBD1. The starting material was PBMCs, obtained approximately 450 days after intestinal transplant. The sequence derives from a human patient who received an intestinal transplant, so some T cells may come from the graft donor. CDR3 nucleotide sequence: TGTGCCAGCAGTCGGGACAGGGGTCAGACAGATACGCAGTATTTT. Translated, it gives CASSRDRGQTDTQYF.